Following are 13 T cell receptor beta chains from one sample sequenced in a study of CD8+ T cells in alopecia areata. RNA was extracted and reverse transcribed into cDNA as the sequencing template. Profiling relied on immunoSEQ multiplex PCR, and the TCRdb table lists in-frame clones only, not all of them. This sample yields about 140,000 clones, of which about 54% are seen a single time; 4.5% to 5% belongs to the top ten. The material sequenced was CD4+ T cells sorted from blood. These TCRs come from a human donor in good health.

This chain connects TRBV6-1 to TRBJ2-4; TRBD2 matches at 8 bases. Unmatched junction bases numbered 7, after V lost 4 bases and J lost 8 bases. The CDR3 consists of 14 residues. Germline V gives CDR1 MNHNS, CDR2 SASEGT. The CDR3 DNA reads TGTGCCAGCAGTGGTAGCGGGGCGCGTGACATTCAGTACTTC. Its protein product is CASSGSGARDIQYF.

Here the CDR3 reads CASSPTQTRTGELFF. The CDR3 nucleotides are TGCGCCAGCAGCCCAACCCAAACGCGAACCGGGGAGCTGTTTTTT. This chain connects TRBV5-1 to TRBJ2-2, with unresolved D. The germline V and J ends were trimmed by 4 bases and 5 bases, with 15 bases remaining between them. This CDR3 is 15 amino acids long. CDR1 and CDR2 (germline): SGHRS, YFSETQ. Filled out from reference TRBV5-1 and TRBJ2-2, the complete variable domain reads KAGVTQTPRYLIKTRGQQVTLSCSPISGHRSVSWYQQTPGQGLQFLFEYFSETQRNKGNFPGRFSGRQFSNSRSEMNVSTLELGDSALYLCASSPTQTRTGELFFGEGSRLTVL.

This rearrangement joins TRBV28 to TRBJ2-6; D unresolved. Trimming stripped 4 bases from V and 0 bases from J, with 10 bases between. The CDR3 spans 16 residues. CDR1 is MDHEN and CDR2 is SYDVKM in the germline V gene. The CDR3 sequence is CASSSRWDSGANVLTF. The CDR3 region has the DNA TGTGCCAGCAGTTCCCGTTGGGACTCTGGGGCCAACGTCCTGACTTTC.

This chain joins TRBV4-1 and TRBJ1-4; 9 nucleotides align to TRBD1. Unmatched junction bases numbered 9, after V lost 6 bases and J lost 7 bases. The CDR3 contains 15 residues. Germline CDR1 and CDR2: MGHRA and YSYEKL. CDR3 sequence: CASSLQGQGGEKLFF. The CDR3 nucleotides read TGCGCCAGCAGTCTTCAGGGACAGGGAGGTGAAAAACTGTTTTTT.

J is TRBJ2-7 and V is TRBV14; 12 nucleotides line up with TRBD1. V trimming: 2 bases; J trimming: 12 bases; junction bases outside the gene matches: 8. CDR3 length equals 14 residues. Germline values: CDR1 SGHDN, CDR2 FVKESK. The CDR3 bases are TGTGCCAGCAGCCAATGGGGGACAGGGGGCACTCTGTACTTC. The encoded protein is CASSQWGTGGTLYF.

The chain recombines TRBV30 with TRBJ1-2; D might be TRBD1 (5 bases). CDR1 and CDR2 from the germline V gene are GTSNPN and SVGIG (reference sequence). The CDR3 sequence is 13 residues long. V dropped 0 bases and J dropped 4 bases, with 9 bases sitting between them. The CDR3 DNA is TGTGCCTGGAGTGTACGGCAGGGCTATGGCTACACCTTC. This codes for CAWSVRQGYGYTF.

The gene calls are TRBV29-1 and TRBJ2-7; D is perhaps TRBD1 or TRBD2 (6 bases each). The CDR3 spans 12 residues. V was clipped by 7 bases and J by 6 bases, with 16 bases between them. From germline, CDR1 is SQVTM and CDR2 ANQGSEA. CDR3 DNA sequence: TGCAGCGCTCGGGACCGGGGGCGCGAGCAGTACTTC. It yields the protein CSARDRGREQYF.

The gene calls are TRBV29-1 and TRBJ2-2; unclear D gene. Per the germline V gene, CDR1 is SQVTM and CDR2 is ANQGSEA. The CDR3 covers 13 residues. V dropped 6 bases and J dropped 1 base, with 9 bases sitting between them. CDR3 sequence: CSVVDENTGELFF. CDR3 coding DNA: TGCAGCGTAGTGGACGAGAACACCGGGGAGCTGTTTTTT.

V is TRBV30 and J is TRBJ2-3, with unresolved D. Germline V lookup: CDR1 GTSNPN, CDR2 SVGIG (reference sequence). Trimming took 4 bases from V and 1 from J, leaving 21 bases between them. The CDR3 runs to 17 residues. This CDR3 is CAWTIPRAQIRTDTQYF. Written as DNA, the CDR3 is TGTGCCTGGACCATACCCCGGGCACAGATACGCACAGATACGCAGTATTTT.

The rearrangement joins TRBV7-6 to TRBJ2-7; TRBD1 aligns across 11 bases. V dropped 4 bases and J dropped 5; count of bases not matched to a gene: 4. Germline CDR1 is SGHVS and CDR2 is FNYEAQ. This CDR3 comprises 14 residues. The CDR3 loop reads CASSSRTGGNEQYF. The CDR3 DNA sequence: TGTGCCAGCAGCTCAAGGACAGGGGGCAACGAGCAGTACTTC.

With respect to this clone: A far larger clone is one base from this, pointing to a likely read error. DNA for the CDR3: TGTGCCAGCAGATATGAGGGGGGCACTGAAGCTTTCTTT. Protein: CASRYEGGTEAFF. The chain has TRBV6-5 and TRBJ1-1, with TRBD1 as a possible D gene (6 bases). The CDR3 extends over 13 amino acids. Germline CDR1 and CDR2: MNHEY and SVGAGI. The V end was cut by 6 bases, the J end by 4 bases, with 12 bases between.

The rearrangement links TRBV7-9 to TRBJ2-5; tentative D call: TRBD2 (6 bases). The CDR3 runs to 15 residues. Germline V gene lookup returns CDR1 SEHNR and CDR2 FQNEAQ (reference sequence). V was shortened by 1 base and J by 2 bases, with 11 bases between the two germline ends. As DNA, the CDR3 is TGTGCCAGCAGCTTAGGGTCGGGACTGCAAGAGACCCAGTACTTC. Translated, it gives CASSLGSGLQETQYF.

CDR3 DNA: TGCGCCAGCAGCCAAGACCGGGTAAGCAATCAGCCCCAGCATTTT. It is translated as CASSQDRVSNQPQHF. V usage is TRBV4-1 and J usage is TRBJ1-5; the D is unclear. CDR1 is MGHRA, CDR2 YSYEKL, per germline. The CDR3 loop spans 15 amino acids. V was cut by 0 bases and J by 1 base, with 7 bases left in between.